This TCR beta chain was found in a study of cytomegalovirus exposure and HLA in healthy donors. Turning to the study itself: The study's early data release held about 80 million unique TCRs from HLA-typed donors.

The PCR made use of 60 Vbeta and 13 Jbeta primers. Method: immunoSEQ multiplex PCR; TCRdb's copy keeps in-frame clones and lacks some. The table includes roughly 200,000 clones, 70% detected once. Worth noting for this clone: Antigen unknown.

Whole-study findings and limits: In an earlier analysis, most TCR beta V segments were productive about 87% or about 30% of the time. The study labeled 150 to 200 TCR beta chains cytomegalovirus-associated.

The sequenced material came from PBMCs. The receptor was derived from a man aged 35 to 55 in good health and CMV-seropositive.

The CDR3 is CAISGGQGAGGNYGYTF. As DNA, the CDR3 is TGTGCCATCAGTGGGGGACAGGGGGCTGGGGGTAACTATGGCTACACCTTC. The rearrangement links TRBV10-3 to TRBJ1-2; 12 positions agree with TRBD1. The CDR3 has 17 residues. Germline assignment: CDR1 ENHRY and CDR2 SYGVKD. With 4 bases clipped from V and 1 base from J, the junction kept 7 bases outside the gene matches.